These 25 T cell receptor beta chains came from one sample sequenced in a study of T-cell memory formation after mild COVID-19. TCRdb analysed the 5' RACE reads with MiXCR anew, one entry per CDR3 protein. The sample carries hundreds of thousands of distinct CDR3 sequences, 7% to 10% recorded once. The sample consisted of PBMCs or a T cell subset sorted from them (not recorded which). The receptors stem from a man between 18 and 29 years old who had mild COVID-19 (a few samples of this study predate the infection). Cell type and time point are not known.

V gene TRBV5-1 combines with J gene TRBJ1-1, with 7 bases identical to TRBD1. Germline loops: CDR1 SGHRS, CDR2 YFSETQ. With V trimmed by 3 bases and J by 0 bases, 5 bases remained unmatched. This CDR3 is built from 15 residues. The DNA of the CDR3 is TGCGCCAGCAGCTCTTACAGGGGAATGAACACTGAAGCTTTCTTT. Translation: CASSSYRGMNTEAFF.

This clonotype occurred a few times. V gene TRBV4-3 combines with J gene TRBJ2-7; perhaps TRBD1 as D (5 bases). CDR3 length equals 17 residues. Germline V CDR1 and CDR2: LGHNA, YSLEER. With 0 bases removed from V and 0 bases from J, the gap between germline ends came to 15 bases. CDR3 amino acids: CASSQDPTRAYSYEQYF. The DNA for the CDR3 is TGCGCCAGCAGCCAAGATCCCACCAGGGCCTACTCCTACGAGCAGTACTTC.

This clonotype was found a few times. The rearrangement links TRBV5-5 to TRBJ1-6, with 7 nucleotides matching TRBD1. V was clipped by 4 bases and J by 5 bases; unmatched bases: 6. CDR1 is SGHKS and CDR2 is YYEKEE in the germline V gene (reference sequence). This CDR3 has 15 amino acids. CDR3 loop: CASSVIGQDNSPLHF. Written as DNA, the CDR3 is TGTGCCAGCAGCGTGATCGGACAGGATAATTCACCCCTCCACTTT.

This rearrangement joins TRBV19 to TRBJ2-7; the match to TRBD1 covers 7 bases. The CDR3 spans 14 residues. With V trimmed by 3 bases and J by 0 bases, 2 bases remained unmatched. Germline CDR1 is LNHDA and CDR2 is SQIVND (reference sequence). Here the CDR3 DNA reads TGTGCCAGTAGTATGGACAGGAGCTCCTACGAGCAGTACTTC. Translating it yields CASSMDRSSYEQYF.

This clonotype was counted at least ten times. The rearrangement uses TRBV24-1 and TRBJ2-1; TRBD1 agrees at 11 bases. Trimming took 3 bases from V and 6 from J; bases not matched to a gene: 3. In germline, CDR1 is KGHDR, CDR2 SFDVKD. The CDR3 sequence is 15 residues long. The CDR3 DNA follows: TGTGCCACCAGTGATCCGGGGACAGGGGGCAATGAGCAGTTCTTC. Protein: CATSDPGTGGNEQFF.

The chain carries TRBV7-9 and TRBJ2-2; possibly TRBD2 for D (6 bases). Germline loops: CDR1 SEHNR, CDR2 FQNEAQ (reference sequence). Trimming removed 6 bases from V and 0 bases from J, with 14 bases in between. This CDR3 is 16 amino acids long. CDR3 nucleotide sequence: TGTGCCAGCAGAGGGAGCACGGGGGCGAACACCGGGGAGCTGTTTTTT. Translated, it gives CASRGSTGANTGELFF. The full variable domain, with the rest looked up from reference TRBV7-9 and TRBJ2-2, is DTGVSQNPRHKITKRGQNVTFRCDPISEHNRLYWYRQTLGQGPEFLTYFQNEAQLEKSRLLSDRFSAERPKGSFSTLEIQRTEQGDSAMYLCASRGSTGANTGELFFGEGSRLTVL.

This clonotype has just a few counts. The chain couples TRBV6-2 or TRBV6-3 to TRBJ2-5, with D perhaps matching TRBD1 or TRBD2 (6 bases each). Trimming removed 6 bases from V and 4 bases from J, with 12 bases in between. The CDR3 is made up of 13 amino acids. Germline CDR1 MNHEY, CDR2 SVGEGT. CDR3 residues: CASSPPGAETQYF. The CDR3 DNA reads TGTGCCAGCAGCCCCCCGGGGGCAGAGACCCAGTACTTC.

This clonotype was counted a few times. The CDR3 is CVPRSYNSPLHF. The CDR3 DNA sequence: TGCGTCCCCCGCTCCTATAATTCACCCCTCCACTTT. The chain joins TRBV20-1 to TRBJ1-6; no definite D call. CDR3 size: 12 residues. Germline V gives CDR1 DFQATT, CDR2 SNEGSKA (reference sequence).

This clonotype was seen many times. V gene TRBV13 combines with J gene TRBJ1-1; unclear D gene. Trimming stripped 5 bases from V and 2 bases from J, with 12 bases between. This CDR3 spans 14 amino acids. CDR1 and CDR2 (germline): PRHDT, FYEKMQ (reference sequence). CDR3 residues: CASSPSGRNTEAFF. The CDR3 region has the DNA TGTGCCAGCAGCCCTTCCGGCAGAAACACTGAAGCTTTCTTT.

This clonotype appeared many times. This chain connects TRBV5-1 to TRBJ2-3; 7 positions match TRBD2. The V gene's germline CDR1 is SGHRS and CDR2 YFSETQ. V was clipped by 0 bases and J by 3 bases; unmatched bases: 4. The CDR3 totals 15 residues. CDR3: CASSLEPGGTDTQYF. CDR3 DNA sequence: TGCGCCAGCAGCTTGGAACCGGGGGGTACAGATACGCAGTATTTT.

This clonotype has only a few counts. The genes are TRBV12-3 or TRBV12-4 and TRBJ2-4, with D possibly matching TRBD1 (6 bases). Trimming pared 5 bases from V and 7 bases from J, leaving 9 bases between. The CDR3 is made up of 12 amino acids. The CDR3 loop is CASSGQTNIQYF. In DNA form, the CDR3 reads TGTGCCAGCAGTGGACAGACGAACATTCAGTACTTC.

Many counts were recorded for this clonotype. The chain links TRBV6-5 to TRBJ1-1; D uncertain. The V end was cut by 2 bases, the J end by 1 base, with 5 bases between. Germline CDR1 and CDR2: MNHEY and SVGAGI. The CDR3 length is 13 residues. The CDR3 bases are TGTGCCAGCAGTTACCGAACGAACACTGAAGCTTTCTTT. Translating it yields CASSYRTNTEAFF.

This clonotype was counted at least ten times. This rearrangement joins TRBV5-1 to TRBJ2-3; 7 nucleotides line up with TRBD2. The trim removed 2 bases at V and 6 bases at J, leaving 15 bases unmatched. Per germline, CDR1 SGHRS and CDR2 YFSETQ. CDR3 size: 17 residues. CDR3 sequence reads: CASSLPREGLPLDTQYF. CDR3 in DNA: TGCGCCAGCAGCTTACCCAGGGAGGGTCTACCCCTCGATACGCAGTATTTT.

The rearrangement links TRBV20-1 to TRBJ2-7; no definite D call. The CDR3 runs 13 residues. Per germline, CDR1 DFQATT and CDR2 SNEGSKA (reference sequence). Trimming stripped 3 bases from V and 3 bases from J, with 12 bases between. This CDR3 reads CSARVDGFYEQYF. Written as DNA, the CDR3 is TGCAGTGCTAGGGTAGATGGGTTCTACGAGCAGTACTTC.

The chain links TRBV20-1 to TRBJ1-4; weak D call: TRBD1 (5 bases). Trimming stripped 6 bases from V and 5 bases from J, with 13 bases between. CDR1 and CDR2 from the germline V gene are DFQATT and SNEGSKA (reference sequence). This CDR3 has 13 amino acids. The CDR3 region is CSAQVGGNEKLFF. CDR3 in DNA: TGCAGTGCCCAGGTGGGGGGGAATGAAAAACTGTTTTTT.

CDR3 bases: TGCGCCAGCAGCCAAGACGCCTCTAGCGGTTACAATGAGCAGTTCTTC. Residues: CASSQDASSGYNEQFF. The chain combines TRBV4-3 with TRBJ2-1, with 7 nucleotides matching TRBD2. In germline, CDR1 is LGHNA, CDR2 YSLEER. Unmatched junction bases numbered 6, after V lost 0 bases and J lost 4 bases. The CDR3 runs to 16 residues.

This chain uses TRBV27 with TRBJ1-6; TRBD1 might be the D (6 bases). The germline V gene encodes CDR1 MNHEY and CDR2 SMNVEV (reference sequence). V gave up 4 bases and J gave up 7 bases, with 14 bases separating them. CDR3 length equals 15 residues. The CDR3 here is CASSSWTDPNSPLHF. CDR3 nucleotides: TGTGCCAGCAGTTCCTGGACAGACCCAAATTCACCCCTCCACTTT.

This clonotype has just a few counts. V is TRBV18 and J is TRBJ2-1, with D maybe TRBD2 (6 bases). V was clipped by 5 bases and J by 0 bases, with 11 bases between them. Per the germline V gene, CDR1 is KGHSH and CDR2 is LQKENI. This CDR3 region has 15 residues. The CDR3 DNA follows: TGTGCCAGCTCAAGCACTAGCATCTCCTACAATGAGCAGTTCTTC. Residues: CASSSTSISYNEQFF.

This clonotype has just a few counts. CDR3 loop: CASSISWEQFF. The CDR3 nucleotides are TGTGCCAGTAGTATTTCTTGGGAGCAGTTCTTC. The chain combines TRBV19 with TRBJ2-1, with D uncertain. Trimming stripped 3 bases from V and 10 bases from J, with 7 bases between. This CDR3 comprises 11 residues. CDR1 and CDR2 from the germline V gene are LNHDA and SQIVND (reference sequence).

This clonotype was observed a handful of times. The gene calls are TRBV20-1 and TRBJ1-1; the match to TRBD1 covers 7 bases. The CDR3 covers 12 residues. Germline CDR1 and CDR2: DFQATT and SNEGSKA (reference sequence). J was trimmed by 3 bases and V by 4 bases; bases with no gene match: 2. CDR3 coding DNA: TGCAGTGCTAACAGGGGTGACACTGAAGCTTTCTTT. Translation: CSANRGDTEAFF.

Details on this clonotype: With a much larger clone just one base away, this may be a read error. The rearrangement uses TRBV5-1 and TRBJ2-1; 7 positions agree with TRBD2. Trimming removed 6 bases from V and 7 bases from J; junction bases left unmatched: 7. The germline V gene has CDR1 SGHRS and CDR2 YFSETQ. The CDR3 sequence is 13 residues long. The CDR3 is CASMSGEGNEQFF. Written as DNA, the CDR3 is TGCGCCAGCATGAGCGGGGAAGGGAATGAGCAGTTCTTC.

The chain combines TRBV27 with TRBJ2-3; TRBD2 matches 7 bases. The CDR3 has 14 amino acids. Trimming removed 5 bases from V and 8 bases from J; junction bases left unmatched: 10. Germline V CDR1 and CDR2: MNHEY, SMNVEV (reference sequence). CDR3 amino acids: CASSQRDPVGTQYF. Written as DNA, the CDR3 is TGTGCCAGCAGTCAGCGGGACCCCGTAGGTACGCAGTATTTT.

This clonotype appeared a few times. The chain employs TRBV5-1 and TRBJ1-2; 7 positions match TRBD1. Germline-derived CDR1 and CDR2 are SGHRS and YFSETQ. The length of the CDR3 is 14 residues. After removal of 5 bases from V and 4 bases from J, the junction contained 8 bases not matched to a gene. CDR3 in amino acids: CASRPQGESYGYTF. The CDR3 nucleotides read TGCGCCAGCAGGCCTCAGGGGGAGAGCTATGGCTACACCTTC.

CDR3 residues: CASSLGGYRVAYNEQFF. CDR3 coding DNA: TGTGCCAGCAGCTTAGGAGGTTACAGGGTAGCTTACAATGAGCAGTTCTTC. V is TRBV7-2 and J is TRBJ2-1, with a weak D call TRBD1 (6 bases). The CDR3 contains 17 residues. Trimming shortened V by 1 base and J by 4 bases, and 17 bases separated the two germline ends. CDR1 and CDR2 from the germline V gene are SGHTA and FQGNSA.

This CDR3 reads CASSLRGLAEITDTQYF. DNA of the CDR3: TGTGCCAGCAGCTTAAGGGGACTAGCGGAAATTACAGATACGCAGTATTTT. The chain has TRBV7-6 and TRBJ2-3, with 11 bases aligning to TRBD2. CDR3 length: 17 residues. The germline CDR1 and CDR2 sequences are SGHVS and FNYEAQ. Unmatched junction bases numbered 7, after V lost 2 bases and J lost 3 bases. The full variable domain, rest sourced from reference TRBV7-6 and TRBJ2-3, is GAGVSQSPRYKVTKRGQDVALRCDPISGHVSLYWYRQALGQGPEFLTYFNYEAQQDKSGLPNDRFSAERPEGSISTLTIQRTEQRDSAMYRCASSLRGLAEITDTQYFGPGTRLTVL.